This T cell receptor (beta chain) was found in a study of identical twins. The CDR3 contains 15 residues. Per the germline V gene, CDR1 is DFQATT and CDR2 is SNEGSKA (reference sequence). V was trimmed by 3 bases and J by 5 bases, leaving 19 bases between them. TCRdb ran MiXCR on the 5' RACE reads and lists one entry per CDR3 protein. The table lists around 530,000 distinct CDR3 sequences, roughly 15% of them singletons. These records were also assigned to another study, of yellow fever vaccine responses in identical twins.

Sequencing input: CD4+ T cells sorted from blood. The gene calls are TRBV20-1 and TRBJ2-5; D possibly uses TRBD1 or TRBD2 (6 bases each). The receptor's source is a woman between 18 and 29 years old in good health. DNA of the CDR3: TGCAGTGCTAGTTGGGGGGTCAGGGGTTGGGAGACCCAGTACTTC. The encoded protein is CSASWGVRGWETQYF.